Presented here are 2 T cell receptor beta chains from one specimen sequenced in a study of blood T cell repertoires in COVID-19. Assay used: immunoSEQ multiplex PCR; TCRdb lists only in-frame clones, some missing. The data contain 320,000 or so clones, approximately 84% of them singletons. The sample comprised PBMCs or T cells enriched from blood (not recorded which). These receptors came from a woman under 40 who had recovered from COVID-19.

V usage is TRBV19 and J usage is TRBJ1-3; D is uncertain. This CDR3 has 14 amino acids. Germline CDR1 and CDR2: LNHDA and SQIVND (reference sequence). V lost 3 bases to trimming and J lost 0 bases, with 6 bases between them. The CDR3 protein is CASSMLSSGNTIYF. As DNA, the CDR3 is TGTGCCAGTAGTATGTTGAGCTCTGGAAACACCATATATTTT.

The V and J genes are TRBV27 and TRBJ2-3; D gene unclear. CDR1 is MNHEY and CDR2 is SMNVEV in the germline V gene (reference sequence). This CDR3 is built from 14 residues. V was clipped by 4 bases and J by 5 bases, with 13 bases between them. The CDR3 DNA is TGTGCCAGCAGTTCTCAGGCGCTTGGAGATACGCAGTATTTT. It encodes CASSSQALGDTQYF.